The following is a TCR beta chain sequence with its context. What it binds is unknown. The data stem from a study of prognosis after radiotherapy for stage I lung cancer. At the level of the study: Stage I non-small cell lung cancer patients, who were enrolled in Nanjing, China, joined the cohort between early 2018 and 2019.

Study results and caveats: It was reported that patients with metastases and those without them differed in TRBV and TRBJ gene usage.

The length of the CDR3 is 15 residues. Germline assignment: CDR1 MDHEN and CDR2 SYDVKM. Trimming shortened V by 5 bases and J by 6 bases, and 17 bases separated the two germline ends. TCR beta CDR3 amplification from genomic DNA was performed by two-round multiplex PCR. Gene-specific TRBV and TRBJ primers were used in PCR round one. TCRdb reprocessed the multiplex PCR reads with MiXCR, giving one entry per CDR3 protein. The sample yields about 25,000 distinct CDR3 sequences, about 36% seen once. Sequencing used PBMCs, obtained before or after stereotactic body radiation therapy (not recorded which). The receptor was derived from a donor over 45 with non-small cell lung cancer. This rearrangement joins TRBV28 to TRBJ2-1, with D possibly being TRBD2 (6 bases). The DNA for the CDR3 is TGTGCCAGCAGTCCAAGCGGGTATAGCTTCAATGAGCAGTTCTTC. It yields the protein CASSPSGYSFNEQFF. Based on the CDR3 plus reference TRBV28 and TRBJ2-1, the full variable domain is DVKVTQSSRYLVKRTGEKVFLECVQDMDHENMFWYRQDPGLGLRLIYFSYDVKMKEKGDIPEGYSVSREKKERFSLILESASTNQTSMYLCASSPSGYSFNEQFFGPGTRLTVL.